The clone carrying this T cell receptor (beta chain) was detected a few times. What it binds is not known. The sample comes from a study of CD8 T cells in ankylosing spondylitis. Notes on the study in general: Previous work reported some of these motif variants in the synovial fluid and blood of reactive arthritis. Significantly higher representation of disease-linked clones was reported for matched ankylosing spondylitis synovial fluid. A TCR beta motif of several highly homologous variants seemed to mark ankylosing spondylitis blood.

Making use of molecular barcodes, quantitative 5'-RACE generated TCR beta libraries. TCRdb re-called the 5' RACE reads through MiXCR, storing one row per CDR3 protein. The table shows under 850,000 distinct CDR3 sequences, with roughly 19% occurring only once. The germline CDR1 and CDR2 sequences are SGHRS and YFSETQ. The CDR3 extends over 17 amino acids. The germline V and J ends were trimmed by 0 bases and 0 bases, with 15 bases remaining between them. This TCR derives from a male donor with ankylosing spondylitis. The rearrangement links TRBV5-1 to TRBJ1-1; tentatively, D is TRBD1 (5 bases). Sequencing was done on a sample of blood, either unsorted or a sorted T cell fraction (not recorded which). CDR3 sequence: CASSLGPGTGMNTEAFF. Here the CDR3 DNA reads TGCGCCAGCAGCTTGGGGCCAGGGACCGGAATGAACACTGAAGCTTTCTTT.